One T cell receptor (beta chain) is described in this entry. At one boundary the junction diverges from the germline segment, which might be a read error. The data derive from a study of T cells in Graves' hyperthyroidism and ophthalmopathy. Study-wide context: The authors collected peripheral blood at initial diagnosis, before any treatment.

The CDR3 is 14 residues long. Germline CDR1 is SGHTA and CDR2 is FQGNSA. Amplification yielded TCR beta CDR3 regions, with RNA transcripts as the source. Initially, a first-round RT-PCR of the TCR CDR3 employed the HTBI primer set. TCRdb re-called the multiplex PCR reads with MiXCR, one entry per CDR3 protein. Found here are fewer than 550,000 distinct CDR3 sequences, around a quarter of them singletons; the top ten hold roughly 10%. Among ophthalmopathy patients, the Clinical Activity Score reached at least 3, the NOSPECS grade reached at least 4, and duration remained under 3 months. Source material: blood. The rearrangement links TRBV7-2 to TRBJ1-1; unclear D gene. The sequence came from a young woman with Graves' ophthalmopathy. The CDR3 spells CASSLLKAFTNACF. In nucleotides, the CDR3 is TGTGCCAGCAGCTTATTAAAGGCATTTACGAATGCTTGCTTT. The variable domain in full, completed from reference TRBV7-2 and TRBJ1-1, reads GAGVSQSPSNKVTEKGKDVELRCDPISGHTALYWYRQSLGQGLEFLIYFQGNSAPDKSGLPSDRFSAERTGGSVSTLTIQRTQQEDSAVYLCASSLLKAFTNACFGQGTRLTVV.